Included here is one TCR beta chain sequence, with context. The antigen is undetermined. This entry comes from a study of cytomegalovirus exposure and HLA in healthy donors. The PCR had 60 Vbeta and 13 Jbeta primers. The assay was immunoSEQ multiplex PCR, and TCRdb's table has in-frame clones only and misses some. The table has around 170,000 clones, around 77% seen once. CDR3 length equals 16 residues. Germline V CDR1 and CDR2: SGDLS, YYNGEE. V was pared by 0 bases and J by 5 bases, with 18 bases between. Study-level findings and limits: Investigators reported approximately 170 TCR beta chains as tied to cytomegalovirus. Productive rates of about 87% or about 30% were seen for most TCR beta V segments in an earlier analysis. TCR beta V- and J-gene trimming was later associated with a missense DCLRE1C variant.

The sequence came from a woman aged 50 to 65 in good health and CMV-seropositive. Sample: PBMCs. The V gene is TRBV9, the J gene TRBJ2-7; D possibly corresponds to TRBD1 (5 bases). DNA of the CDR3: TGTGCCAGCAGCGTAGGAAGGGGTGGGATTCTACACGAGCAGTACTTC. It is translated as CASSVGRGGILHEQYF.